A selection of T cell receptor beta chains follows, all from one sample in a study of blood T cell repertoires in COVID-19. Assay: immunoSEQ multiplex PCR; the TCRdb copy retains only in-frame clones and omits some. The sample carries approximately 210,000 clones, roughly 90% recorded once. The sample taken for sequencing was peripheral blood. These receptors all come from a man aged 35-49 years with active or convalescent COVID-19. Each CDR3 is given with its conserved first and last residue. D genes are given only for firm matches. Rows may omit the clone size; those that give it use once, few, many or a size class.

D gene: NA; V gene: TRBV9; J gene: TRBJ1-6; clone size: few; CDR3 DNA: TGTGCCAGCAGCCCAGGGGCAGGGGCGGGTTCACCCCTCCACTTT; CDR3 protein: CASSPGAGAGSPLHF
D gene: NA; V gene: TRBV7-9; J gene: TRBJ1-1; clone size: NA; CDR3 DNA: TGTGCCAGCGGGACAAGGTTGGGCACTGAAGCTTTCTTT; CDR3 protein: CASGTRLGTEAFF
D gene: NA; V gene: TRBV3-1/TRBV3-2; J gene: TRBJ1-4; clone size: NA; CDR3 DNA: TGTGCCAGCAGCCAAGATAAATCCCGGGGTTGGTCTAATGAAAAACTGTTTTTT; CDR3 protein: CASSQDKSRGWSNEKLFF
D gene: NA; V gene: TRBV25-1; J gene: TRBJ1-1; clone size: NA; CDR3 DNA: TGTGCCAGCAGCGAGCCAGGGGCGACTGAAGCTTTCTTT; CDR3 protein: CASSEPGATEAFF
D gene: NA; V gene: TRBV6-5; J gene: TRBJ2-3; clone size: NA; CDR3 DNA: TGTGCCAGCACCTCATTTGTCGGGGCAGATACGCAGTATTTT; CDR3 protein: CASTSFVGADTQYF
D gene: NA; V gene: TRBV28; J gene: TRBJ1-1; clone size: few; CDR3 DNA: TGTGCCAGCAGTTTGGGCCTCTCTGCTTTCTTT; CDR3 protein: CASSLGLSAFF
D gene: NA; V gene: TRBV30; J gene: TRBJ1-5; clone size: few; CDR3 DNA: TGTGCCTGGAGTACCGGAGCCGGGCCCCAGCATTTT; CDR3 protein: CAWSTGAGPQHF
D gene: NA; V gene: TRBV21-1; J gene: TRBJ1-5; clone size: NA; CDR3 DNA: TGTGCCAGCAGCCAAAGGGGGACGGGACAGAGACCTTATCAGCCCCAGCATTTT; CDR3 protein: CASSQRGTGQRPYQPQHF
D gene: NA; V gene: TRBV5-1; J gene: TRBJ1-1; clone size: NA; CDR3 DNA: TGCGCCAGCAGCTTGTGGGCGAACACTGAAGCTTTCTTT; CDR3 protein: CASSLWANTEAFF
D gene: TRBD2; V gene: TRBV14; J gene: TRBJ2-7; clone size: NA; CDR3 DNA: TGTGCCAGCAGCCGCGAAGCGGGATTACCCTACGAGCAGTACTTC; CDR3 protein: CASSREAGLPYEQYF
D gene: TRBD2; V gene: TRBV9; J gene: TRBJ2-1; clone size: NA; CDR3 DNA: TGTGCCAGCAGCGTATATCCTAGCGGGGAGTACAATGAGCAGTTCTTC; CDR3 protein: CASSVYPSGEYNEQFF
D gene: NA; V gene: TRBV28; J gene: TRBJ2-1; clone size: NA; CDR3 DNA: TGTGCCATCAGCCGTTACGGGTCGAATGAGCAGTTCTTC; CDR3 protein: CAISRYGSNEQFF
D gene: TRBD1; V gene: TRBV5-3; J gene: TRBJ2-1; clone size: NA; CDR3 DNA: TGTGCCAGAAGCTTGGAAGGTCCGAGACAGGGGCTTGAGCAGTTCTTC; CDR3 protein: CARSLEGPRQGLEQFF
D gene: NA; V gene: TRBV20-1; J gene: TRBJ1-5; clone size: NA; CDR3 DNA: TGCAGTGCTAGTAAGCTAGGTGCAGGGATGGGCAATCAGCCCCAGCATTTT; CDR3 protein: CSASKLGAGMGNQPQHF
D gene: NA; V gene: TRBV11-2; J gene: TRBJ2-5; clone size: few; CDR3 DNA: TGTGCCAGCAGCTTAGATGGACAGCAAGAGACCCAGTACTTC; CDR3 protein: CASSLDGQQETQYF
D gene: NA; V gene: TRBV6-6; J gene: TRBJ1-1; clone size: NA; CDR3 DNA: TGTGCCAGCACCGAGGCGGGGGCTGAAGCTTTCTTT; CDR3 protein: CASTEAGAEAFF
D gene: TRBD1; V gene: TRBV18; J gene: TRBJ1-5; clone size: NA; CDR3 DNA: TGTGCCAGCTCACCGACAGGGGGCGCTTATGGTCAGCCCCAGCATTTT; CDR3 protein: CASSPTGGAYGQPQHF
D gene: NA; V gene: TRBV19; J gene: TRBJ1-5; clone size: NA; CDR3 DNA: TGTGCCAGTAGTCTCCGGGCCGGGGGCAATCAGCCCCAGCATTTT; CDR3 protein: CASSLRAGGNQPQHF
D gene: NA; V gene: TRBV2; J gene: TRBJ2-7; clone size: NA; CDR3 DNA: TGTGCCATCGGTTCCTACGAGCAGTACTTC; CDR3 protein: CAIGSYEQYF
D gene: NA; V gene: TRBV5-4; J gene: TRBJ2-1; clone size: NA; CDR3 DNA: TGTGCCAGCAGCTTGAACCTCTTTAGCTCCTACAATGAGCAGTTCTTC; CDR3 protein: CASSLNLFSSYNEQFF
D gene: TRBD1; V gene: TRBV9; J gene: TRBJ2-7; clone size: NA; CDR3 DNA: TGTGCCAGCAGCGTAGCGGTGACAGGGACCGACGAGCAGTACTTC; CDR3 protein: CASSVAVTGTDEQYF
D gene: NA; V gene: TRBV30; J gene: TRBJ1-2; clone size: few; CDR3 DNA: TGTGCCTGGACCCCTCTCCGAGCCCTAGGTCGTGGCTACACCTTC; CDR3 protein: CAWTPLRALGRGYTF
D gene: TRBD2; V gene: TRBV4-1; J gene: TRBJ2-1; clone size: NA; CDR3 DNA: TGCGCCAGCAGCCAAGAATTGGAGGGACTAACCTACAATGAGCAGTTCTTC; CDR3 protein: CASSQELEGLTYNEQFF
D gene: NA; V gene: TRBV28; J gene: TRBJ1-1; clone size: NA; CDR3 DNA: TGTGCCAGCAGTCCTAGGGGCACTGAAGCTTTCTTT; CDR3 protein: CASSPRGTEAFF
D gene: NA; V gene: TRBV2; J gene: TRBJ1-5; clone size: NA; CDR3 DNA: TGTGCCAGCAGTGAAGACGGGGGGGAGGCCGATCAGCCCCAGCATTTT; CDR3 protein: CASSEDGGEADQPQHF
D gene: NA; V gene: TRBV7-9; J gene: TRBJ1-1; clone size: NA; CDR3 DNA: TGTGCCAGCAGCTCCCCCCGGGGTTCGATGAACACTGAAGCTTTCTTT; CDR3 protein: CASSSPRGSMNTEAFF
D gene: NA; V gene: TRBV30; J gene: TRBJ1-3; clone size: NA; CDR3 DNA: TGTGCCTGGCAGGGCTTGACCTCTGGAAACACCATATATTTT; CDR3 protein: CAWQGLTSGNTIYF
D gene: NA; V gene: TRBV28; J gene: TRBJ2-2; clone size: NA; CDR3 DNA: TGTGCCAGCGAGGTGGGTCAGACCGGGGAGCTGTTTTTT; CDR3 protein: CASEVGQTGELFF
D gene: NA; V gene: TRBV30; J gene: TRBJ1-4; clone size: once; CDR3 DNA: TGTGCCTGGAGTGGAGGTCAGGGAAGAATGAATGAAAAACTGTTTTTT; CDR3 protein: CAWSGGQGRMNEKLFF
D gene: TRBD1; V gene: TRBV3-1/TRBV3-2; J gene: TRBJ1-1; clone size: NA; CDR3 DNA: TGTGCCAGCAGCCAGAGGACAGGGAACACTGAAGCTTTCTTT; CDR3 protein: CASSQRTGNTEAFF
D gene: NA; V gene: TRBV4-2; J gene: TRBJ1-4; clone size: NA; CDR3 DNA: TGTGCCAGCAGCCAAGTCGCCAGGGCAACTAATGAAAAACTGTTTTTT; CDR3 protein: CASSQVARATNEKLFF
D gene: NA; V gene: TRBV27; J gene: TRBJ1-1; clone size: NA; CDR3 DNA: TGTGCCAGCAGTTTTCGCAGGGGATCGGGCACTGAAGCTTTCTTT; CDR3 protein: CASSFRRGSGTEAFF
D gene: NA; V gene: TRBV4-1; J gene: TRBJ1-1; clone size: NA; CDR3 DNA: TGCGCCAGCAGCCAATTCCCCTTAGAGGGCGGGACTGAAGCTTTCTTT; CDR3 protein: CASSQFPLEGGTEAFF
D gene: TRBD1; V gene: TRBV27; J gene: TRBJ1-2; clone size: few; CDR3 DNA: TGTGCCAGCAGTTTCGACAGGGACAACTATGGCTACACCTTC; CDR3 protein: CASSFDRDNYGYTF
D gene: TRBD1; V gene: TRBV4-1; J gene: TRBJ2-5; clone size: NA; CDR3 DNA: TGCGCCAGCAGCCACCTCCCCCGCAGGGGGGAGACCCAGTACTTC; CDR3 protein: CASSHLPRRGETQYF
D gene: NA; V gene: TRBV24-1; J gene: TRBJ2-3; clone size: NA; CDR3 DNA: TGTGCCACCAGTGATTTGCTCTTCGGTTCCACAGATACGCAGTATTTT; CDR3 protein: CATSDLLFGSTDTQYF
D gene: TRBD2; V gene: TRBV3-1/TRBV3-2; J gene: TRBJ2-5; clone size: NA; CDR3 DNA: TGTGCCAGCAGCCGTCGACTAGCGGGGGGACAAGAGACCCAGTACTTC; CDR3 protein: CASSRRLAGGQETQYF
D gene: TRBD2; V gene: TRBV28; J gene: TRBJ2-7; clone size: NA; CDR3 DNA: TGTGCCAGCGAGGGGACTAGCTCCTACGAGCAGTACTTC; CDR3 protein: CASEGTSSYEQYF
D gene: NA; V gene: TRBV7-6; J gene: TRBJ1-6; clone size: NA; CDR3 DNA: TGTGCCAGCAGCTTAGGGGGGGGGAGCTCCTATAATTCACCCCTCCACTTT; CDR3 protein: CASSLGGGSSYNSPLHF
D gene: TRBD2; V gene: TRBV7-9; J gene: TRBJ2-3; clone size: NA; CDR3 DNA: TGTGCCAGCAGCTCGCTAGCGGGGGGCACAGATACGCAGTATTTT; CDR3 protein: CASSSLAGGTDTQYF
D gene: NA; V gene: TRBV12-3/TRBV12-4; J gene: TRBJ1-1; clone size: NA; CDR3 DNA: TGTGCCAGCAGTTTAGACACGTACACTGAAGCTTTCTTT; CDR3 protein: CASSLDTYTEAFF
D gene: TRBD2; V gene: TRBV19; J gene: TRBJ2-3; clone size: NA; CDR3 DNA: TGTGCCACAAGCGATACTAGCGGGGCAGATACGCAGTATTTT; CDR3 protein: CATSDTSGADTQYF
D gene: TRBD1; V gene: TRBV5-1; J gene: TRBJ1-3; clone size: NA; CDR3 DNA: TGCGCCAGCAGCTTATACAGGGGCGGCGGAAACACCATATATTTT; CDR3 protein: CASSLYRGGGNTIYF
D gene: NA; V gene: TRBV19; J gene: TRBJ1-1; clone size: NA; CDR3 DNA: TGTGCCAGTAGTATGGCGGGGTGGGTGAACACTGAAGCTTTCTTT; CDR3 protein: CASSMAGWVNTEAFF
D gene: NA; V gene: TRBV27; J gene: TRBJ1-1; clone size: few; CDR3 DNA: TGTGCCAGCAGGCCTGGAAGGACAGCCAACACTGAAGCTTTCTTT; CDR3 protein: CASRPGRTANTEAFF
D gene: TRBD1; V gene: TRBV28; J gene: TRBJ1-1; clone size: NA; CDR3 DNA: TGTGCCAGCAGTGCACAGGGGCCGGTTGGCACTGAAGCTTTCTTT; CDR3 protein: CASSAQGPVGTEAFF
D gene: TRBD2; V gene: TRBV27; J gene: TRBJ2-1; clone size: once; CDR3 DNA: TGTGCCAGCAGTTTAGCGGGGGGGCATGAGCAGTTCTTC; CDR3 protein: CASSLAGGHEQFF
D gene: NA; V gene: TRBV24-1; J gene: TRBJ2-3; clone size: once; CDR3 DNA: TGTGCCACGAGCTTAGACAATACAGATACGCAGTATTTT; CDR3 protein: CATSLDNTDTQYF